This is a list of T cell receptor beta chains from one sample in a study of blood T cell repertoires in COVID-19. This table comes from immunoSEQ multiplex PCR, and its TCRdb copy is limited to in-frame clones, with some not included. The sample shows about 290,000 clones, 85% of them seen only once. Input material: peripheral blood. The receptors here all came from a woman aged 45-60 years with active or convalescent COVID-19. CDR3s include the opening cysteine and the closing phenylalanine or tryptophan. A D gene is named only where the DNA matches it firmly. A row's size may be missing; if present it is once, few, many or a size class.

J gene,clone size,V gene,D gene,CDR3 DNA,CDR3 protein
TRBJ2-5,-,TRBV15,-,TGTGCCACCAGCAGAGGTCGGGAGACCCAGTACTTC,CATSRGRETQYF
TRBJ1-2,-,TRBV3-1/TRBV3-2,-,TGTGCCAGCAGCCGTCTCGGAACGGGGGGCTATGGCTACACCTTC,CASSRLGTGGYGYTF
TRBJ1-4,-,TRBV2,-,TGTGCCAGCAGTGGGCGCGGCTCGAATGAAAAACTGTTTTTT,CASSGRGSNEKLFF
TRBJ2-3,-,TRBV7-2,-,TGTGCCAGCAGCCCCCTTACGTATACAGTCACAGATACGCAGTATTTT,CASSPLTYTVTDTQYF
TRBJ2-1,-,TRBV5-1,TRBD2,TGCGCCAGCAGCTTCCTAGCGGGAGAAGTCAATGAGCAGTTCTTC,CASSFLAGEVNEQFF
TRBJ1-3,-,TRBV30,-,TGTGCCTGGAGTGGAGCGGAGAACTCTGGAAACACCATATATTTT,CAWSGAENSGNTIYF
TRBJ2-1,-,TRBV19,TRBD2,TGTGCCAGTAGTATGGGTAGCGGGTTATACAATGAGCAGTTCTTC,CASSMGSGLYNEQFF
TRBJ1-5,-,TRBV28,-,TGTGCCAGCAGTTCCAGAAAACAGGGCGTTCAGCCCCAGCATTTT,CASSSRKQGVQPQHF
TRBJ2-7,-,TRBV5-1,-,TGCGCCAGCTGTTTGGGTCCCTCTAGCTCCTACGAGCAGTACTTC,CASCLGPSSSYEQYF
TRBJ1-1,-,TRBV6-5,-,TGTGCCAGCGGGGCGAATACCGTCACTGAAGCTTTCTTT,CASGANTVTEAFF
TRBJ1-1,-,TRBV28,TRBD1,TGTGCCAGCAGCACTTACTCCTGGAGACAGGGACATCAGAACACTGAAGCTTTCTTT,CASSTYSWRQGHQNTEAFF
TRBJ2-7,-,TRBV28,TRBD2,TGTGCCAGCAGTTTATACGGGAGGTACGAGCAGTACTTC,CASSLYGRYEQYF
TRBJ1-6,-,TRBV7-6,TRBD1,TGTGCCAGCAGCCCGACAGGGGGTGGAGGTTCACCCCTCCACTTT,CASSPTGGGGSPLHF
TRBJ2-5,once,TRBV5-4,TRBD1,TGTGCCAGCAGCTTCAAACAGGGGGTCCAAGAGACCCAGTACTTC,CASSFKQGVQETQYF
TRBJ1-1,-,TRBV7-3,-,TGTGCCAGCAAGCTGTCCCCGGTGAACACTGAAGCTTTCTTT,CASKLSPVNTEAFF
TRBJ1-1,-,TRBV12-5,TRBD1,TGTGCTAGTGGTTTAGGAGGGGGCATGGCTTTCTTT,CASGLGGGMAFF
TRBJ1-4,-,TRBV5-1,-,TGCGCCAGCAGCAGTGACGGGGGAAACCGGGAAAAACTGTTTTTT,CASSSDGGNREKLFF
TRBJ1-1,-,TRBV2,-,TGTGCCAGCAGGGGGAGGCCTGAAGCTTTCTTT,CASRGRPEAFF
TRBJ1-6,-,TRBV28,-,TGTGCCAGCAGTTTTTCCCAGGGAAGGAATTCACCCCTCCACTTT,CASSFSQGRNSPLHF
TRBJ2-1,few,TRBV10-3,-,TGTGCCATCGGCACAGGGAAAGGCCCTTACAATGAGCAGTTCTTC,CAIGTGKGPYNEQFF
TRBJ2-1,-,TRBV27,-,TGTGCCAGCAGTTATAGCGGAAATGAGCAGTTCTTC,CASSYSGNEQFF
TRBJ2-7,-,TRBV7-2,-,TGTGCCAGCAGCTTGTTGGGAGGGGGACCCTACGAGCAGTACTTC,CASSLLGGGPYEQYF
TRBJ1-4,once,TRBV19,-,TGTGCCAGTAGTATTCGTCAGGGTGCTGAAAAACTGTTTTTT,CASSIRQGAEKLFF
TRBJ2-2,-,TRBV5-6,TRBD1,TGTGCCAGCAGCCAGACAGGGTCGAACACCGGGGAGCTGTTTTTT,CASSQTGSNTGELFF
TRBJ2-7,-,TRBV27,TRBD2,TGTGCCAGCAGTTGGTCGGGAGGGCATTACGAGCAGTACTTC,CASSWSGGHYEQYF
TRBJ2-7,-,TRBV5-4,TRBD2,TGTGCCGGGGGACTAGCGCCGAGCTCCTACGAGCAGTACTTC,CAGGLAPSSYEQYF
TRBJ2-2,-,TRBV5-8,TRBD2,TGTGCCAGCAGCTCCCAGCGGGAGGGGACCGGGGAGCTGTTTTTT,CASSSQREGTGELFF
TRBJ1-4,-,TRBV19,-,TGTGCCAGTAAGGGGAGACAGGTTAATGAAAAACTGTTTTTT,CASKGRQVNEKLFF
TRBJ1-2,-,TRBV19,-,TGTGCCAGTAGAAAGGACCATCCGGGGATTGGCTACACCTTC,CASRKDHPGIGYTF
TRBJ1-3,once,TRBV7-2,-,TGTGCCAGCAGCTTAGAGGACTTCTCTGGAAACACCATATATTTT,CASSLEDFSGNTIYF
TRBJ1-2,-,TRBV25-1,-,TGTGCCAGCAGTGAAGGGCTCTATGGCTACACCTTC,CASSEGLYGYTF
TRBJ1-4,-,TRBV20-1,-,TGCAGTGCTAGTGGTGCAAACACCGCCGGGGAACTGTTTTTT,CSASGANTAGELFF
TRBJ1-1,-,TRBV19,TRBD1,TGTGCCAGTAGTCAGGACAGGCTCCGGACGAACACTGAAGCTTTCTTT,CASSQDRLRTNTEAFF
TRBJ1-6,few,TRBV28,TRBD1,TGTGCCAGCAGTTTATATCCCCAGGGGGCGAGAAATTCACCCCTCCACTTT,CASSLYPQGARNSPLHF
TRBJ2-1,once,TRBV19,-,TGTGCCAGTAGTATATCCCCAGCGTCGAGCTCCTACAATGAGCAGTTCTTC,CASSISPASSSYNEQFF
TRBJ1-2,-,TRBV19,-,TGTGCCAGTAGGCAGGCAGGGGCAAACTATGGCTACACCTTC,CASRQAGANYGYTF
TRBJ2-3,once,TRBV9,TRBD1,TGTGCCAGCAGCGTGGGCACAGGGGCCTTTACGCAGTATTTT,CASSVGTGAFTQYF
TRBJ2-3,-,TRBV11-3,-,TGTGCCAGCAGTCAGAGAGGTGGGAGATTTGCAGATACGCAGTATTTT,CASSQRGGRFADTQYF
TRBJ2-5,-,TRBV5-5,TRBD2,TGTGCCAGCAGCCCCCTTCCCAGCGGGAGGGCCGGGGGCCAAGAGACCCAGTACTTC,CASSPLPSGRAGGQETQYF
TRBJ1-2,-,TRBV2,-,TGTGCCAGCAGTGCGTATGGCTACACCTTC,CASSAYGYTF
TRBJ1-2,-,TRBV19,-,TGTGCCACCTATCACAGAGGGAATGGCTACACCTTC,CATYHRGNGYTF
TRBJ2-1,-,TRBV11-3,-,TGTGCCAGCAGCCAGACTGGCAGGGCTATCGATGAGCAGTTCTTC,CASSQTGRAIDEQFF
TRBJ2-1,-,TRBV9,TRBD2,TGTGCCAGCAGCGTCGCGGGACTAGATCAAAATGAGCAGTTCTTC,CASSVAGLDQNEQFF
TRBJ1-1,-,TRBV19,-,TGTGCCAGTAGTATAAACCCAGGCAGGGGTAACACTGAAGCTTTCTTT,CASSINPGRGNTEAFF
TRBJ1-6,-,TRBV24-1,-,TGTGCCACGGGGGCCCCCCTGGGGCATTCACCCCTCCACTTT,CATGAPLGHSPLHF
TRBJ2-2,-,TRBV7-3,-,TGTGCCAGCAGCTTAATTGGAGGACACACCGGGGAGCTGTTTTTT,CASSLIGGHTGELFF
TRBJ2-1,once,TRBV6-6,TRBD2,TGTGCCAGCAGTTCCACGGGAGGGGGGTACAATGAGCAGTTCTTC,CASSSTGGGYNEQFF
TRBJ2-5,-,TRBV5-6,TRBD2,TGTGCCAGCAGCTTGAACGGGAGGACGCAAGAGACCCAGTACTTC,CASSLNGRTQETQYF
TRBJ2-5,-,TRBV28,TRBD1,TGTGCCACCTCCAGTAACAGGGGCCGGGAGACCCAGTACTTC,CATSSNRGRETQYF
TRBJ1-5,-,TRBV16,-,TGTGCCAGCAGCCCCGGGGGGAGCAATCAGCCCCAGCATTTT,CASSPGGSNQPQHF
TRBJ2-5,-,TRBV2,TRBD1,TGTGCCAGCAGTGGGGGGTCGGGGGACAGGGGCGAAGAGACCCAGTACTTC,CASSGGSGDRGEETQYF
TRBJ1-2,few,TRBV6-4,TRBD1,TGTGCCAGCAGTGACTGGGACAGGGGGAACTATGGCTACACCTTC,CASSDWDRGNYGYTF
TRBJ1-5,-,TRBV10-3,TRBD1,TGTGCCATCGTACCTGGGACAGCCGTTAGCAATCAGCCCCAGCATTTT,CAIVPGTAVSNQPQHF
TRBJ1-1,-,TRBV5-8,-,TGTGCCAGCAGCTTTCTCGTCCCCAACACTGAAGCTTTCTTT,CASSFLVPNTEAFF
TRBJ2-7,many,TRBV18,-,TGTGCCAGCTCACCACCAACAGGGACCTACGAGCAGTACTTC,CASSPPTGTYEQYF
TRBJ2-2,once,TRBV19,-,TGTGCCAGTAGTGGGGGCGGACTAGGGAACACCGGGGAGCTGTTTTTT,CASSGGGLGNTGELFF
TRBJ1-1,-,TRBV25-1,-,TGTGCCAGCAGTGGACTAGGGATCGAGGCTTTCTTT,CASSGLGIEAFF